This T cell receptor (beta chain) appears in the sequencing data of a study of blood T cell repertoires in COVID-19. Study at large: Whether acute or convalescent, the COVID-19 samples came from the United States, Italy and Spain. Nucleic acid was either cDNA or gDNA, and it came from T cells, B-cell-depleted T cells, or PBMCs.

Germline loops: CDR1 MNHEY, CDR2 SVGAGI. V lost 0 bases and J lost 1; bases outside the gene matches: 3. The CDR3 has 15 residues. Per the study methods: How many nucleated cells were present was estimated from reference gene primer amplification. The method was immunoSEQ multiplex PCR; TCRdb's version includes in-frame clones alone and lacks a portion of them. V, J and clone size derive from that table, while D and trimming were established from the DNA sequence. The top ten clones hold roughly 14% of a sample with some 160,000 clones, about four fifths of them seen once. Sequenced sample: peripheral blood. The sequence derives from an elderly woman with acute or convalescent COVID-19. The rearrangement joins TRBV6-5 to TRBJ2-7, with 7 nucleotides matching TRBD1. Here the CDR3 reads CASSYSGDRSYEQYF. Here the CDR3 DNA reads TGTGCCAGCAGTTACTCAGGGGACAGATCCTACGAGCAGTACTTC.